These 7 T cell receptor beta chains were sequenced from one sample in a study of T cells in Graves' hyperthyroidism and ophthalmopathy. RNA transcripts were the template for amplifying TCR beta CDR3 regions. Primed by the HTBI set, a first-round RT-PCR was run on the TCR CDR3. TCRdb re-called the multiplex PCR reads through MiXCR, storing one row per CDR3 protein. The table includes under 400,000 distinct CDR3 sequences, around 14% detected once. Sequencing was done on a sample of blood. These receptors all stem from a woman in her late teens or twenties with Graves' hyperthyroidism that later progressed to Graves' ophthalmopathy.

V is TRBV11-3 and J is TRBJ2-7, with 7 bases matching TRBD1. After removal of 5 bases from V and 3 bases from J, the junction contained 10 bases not matched to a gene. The CDR3 totals 15 residues. Germline CDR1 reads SGHNT; CDR2 reads YENEEA. CDR3 DNA sequence: TGTGCCAGCAGCCGCTCTACAGGGGCTATCTACGAGCAGTACTTC. This codes for CASSRSTGAIYEQYF.

DNA of the CDR3: TGTGCCACCAGCGCCCAAAGGGGAAACATTCAGTACTTC. Translation gives CATSAQRGNIQYF. This rearrangement joins TRBV15 to TRBJ2-4, with a weak D call TRBD1 (5 bases). Germline V gives CDR1 LNHNV, CDR2 YYDKDF (reference sequence). CDR3 length: 13 amino acids. V lost 5 bases to trimming and J lost 6 bases, with 11 bases between them. Supplemented by reference TRBV15 and TRBJ2-4, the full variable domain reads DAMVIQNPRYQVTQFGKPVTLSCSQTLNHNVMYWYQQKSSQAPKLLFHYYDKDFNNEADTPDNFQSRRPNTSFCFLDIRSPGLGDTAMYLCATSAQRGNIQYFGAGTRLSVL.

This clonotype showed up many times. The chain combines TRBV10-3 with TRBJ2-1; D call uncertain. Trimming removed 6 bases at V and 8 bases at J, with 14 bases between. CDR1 and CDR2 (germline): ENHRY, SYGVKD. CDR3 length equals 13 residues. The CDR3 sequence is CAISPQLADEQFF. The CDR3 DNA reads as TGTGCCATCAGCCCGCAGCTCGCGGATGAGCAGTTCTTC.

The chain joins TRBV6-5 to TRBJ2-7; tentatively, D is TRBD2 (6 bases). The germline V gene has CDR1 MNHEY and CDR2 SVGAGI. V lost 2 bases and J lost 6, with 14 bases in between. This CDR3 region has 14 residues. This CDR3 reads CASSYPGGVREQYF. The CDR3 DNA reads as TGTGCCAGCAGTTACCCCGGCGGGGTCCGCGAGCAGTACTTC.

Many counts were recorded for this clonotype. The chain uses TRBV7-9 and TRBJ2-7; 12 bases are shared with TRBD2. The CDR3 is made up of 16 amino acids. Germline loops: CDR1 SEHNR, CDR2 FQNEAQ (reference sequence). V was clipped by 3 bases and J by 0 bases; unmatched bases: 3. CDR3 sequence: CASSLTSGGPSYEQYF. DNA of the CDR3: TGTGCCAGCAGCTTGACTAGCGGGGGCCCCTCCTACGAGCAGTACTTC.

This clonotype was detected a few times. This sequence joins TRBV7-2 and TRBJ2-1, with TRBD2 identical over 9 bases. Germline assignment: CDR1 SGHTA and CDR2 FQGNSA. The CDR3 runs 16 residues. The V segment lost 2 bases and the J segment 4 bases; nucleotides outside the gene matches: 6. DNA for the CDR3: TGTGCCAGCAGCTTATGGGGTAGCGGGAGATACAATGAGCAGTTCTTC. It encodes CASSLWGSGRYNEQFF.

This clonotype was counted at least ten times. CDR3 sequence: CASSLPGRSNSPLHF. In DNA, the CDR3 is TGTGCCAGCAGCCTACCGGGACGGAGTAATTCACCCCTCCACTTT. The V gene is TRBV28, the J gene TRBJ1-6, with D possibly TRBD1 on 5 matching bases. V lost 6 bases and J lost 6, with 15 bases in between. CDR1 is MDHEN and CDR2 is SYDVKM in the germline V gene. The CDR3 runs 15 residues.